This T cell receptor beta chain was recorded in a study of T cell responses to AZD1222 COVID-19 vaccine (dated by TCRdb to about 2021). Notes on the research overall: A total of 233 trial participants underwent TCR sequencing, of whom around 200 received two doses of AZD1222 and about 25 received two doses of the MenACWY control vaccine. Trial participants were enrolled into age subgroups of 18-55, 56-69 and 70-plus years, which contained around 150, 28 and 57 TCR-sequenced participants, respectively. What the study reported, not specific to this receptor: Spike-specific TCR breadth and depth rose significantly after two AZD1222 doses compared with day 0 and with MenACWY recipients. The whole spike protein was spanned by vaccine-associated CD4 TCRs, and dominant responses were seen in regions 160-218 and 743-854. Most participants were white British and females outnumbered males, and the authors suggested that clonal diversity may have been underestimated. Epitopes outside the regions mutated in the B.1.351 and B.1.1.7 variants were reportedly recognized by nearly half of the unique spike-specific TCRs. Conclusions about previously exposed vaccinees were limited because only six AZD1222 recipients were SARS-CoV-2 seropositive at baseline. The 56-69-year group was small, and its depth increase did not reach significance, likely because of low power. No day 14 peak-response samples were available, so repertoires were characterized only after the peak T cell response.

The CDR3 regions of human TCRbeta chains were analyzed by immunosequencing. On the authors' methods: TCRs in the repertoires were matched against a reference library of SARS-CoV-2-specific TCRs that had been generated with the MIRA antigen-specificity platform. Breadth was defined as the fraction of unique TCRs that were SARS-CoV-2-associated. Depth was defined as the fraction of total T cells that were SARS-CoV-2-associated. Using the MIRA data, every spike-specific TCR was mapped to the spike region that the TCR reacted to and assigned to either a CD4 or a CD8 class. Log10-transformed breadth and depth values were compared by one-way ANOVA with Sidak's multiple comparisons tests. This is the immuneACCESS table as TCRdb keeps it, with only in-frame sequences that have V and J called. A part of the clones is gone; compared with another copy, unresolved V genes explain less than half, and the rest is unexplained. That table furnishes V, J and clone size, whereas the DNA furnished D and trimming. The sample table records around 110,000 clones; around nine tenths of these occur just once. 1.6% of the sample is in the top ten clones.

The sample's time point label, decoded: about 28 days (+/-7) after the second vaccine dose. Because spike-specific TCR depth and breadth did not differ between the two schedules, AZD1222 recipients who got a second dose at roughly 4 weeks were pooled with those who got a second dose at roughly 12 weeks. Samples from vaccinated people were obtained from the UK trials COV001 and COV002, which included a single-blind randomized controlled phase 2/3 trial of AZD1222 (ChAdOx1 nCoV-19) in healthy adults. Trial participant PBMC samples were collected at day 0 and day 28 after the second dose for TCRbeta chain sequencing. On this clone itself: Its target antigen remains unknown. No quality values exist for individual bases; no much larger clone is one base distant.

Sequences SGHNT (CDR1) and YYREEE (CDR2) are obtained from the germline V gene (reference sequence). Trimming leaves V shorter by 4 bases and J shorter by 11 bases, with the junction holding 10 bases beyond the gene matches. From the cysteine up to the phenylalanine, the CDR3 has a length of 15 residues. CDR3 DNA only is kept here, 45 bases in frame from base 1. Recombination connected TRBV5-4 to TRBJ2-4, with TRBD1 matching 12 junction bases. The clonotype comes from an adult who received the AZD1222 COVID-19 vaccine. This specimen was peripheral blood, taken 28 days after the second AZD1222 dose. The DNA sequence reads TGTGCCAGCAGCGAACCGGGACAGGGGGCGGAGGTTCAGTACTTC. This sequence encodes CASSEPGQGAEVQYF. This CDR3, with the reference TRBV5-4 and TRBJ2-4 proteins standing in past its ends, gives the full variable domain ETGVTQSPTHLIKTRGQQVTLRCSSQSGHNTVSWYQQALGQGPQFIFQYYREEENGRGNFPPRFSGLQFPNYSSELNVNALELDDSALYLCASSEPGQGAEVQYFGAGTRLSVL.